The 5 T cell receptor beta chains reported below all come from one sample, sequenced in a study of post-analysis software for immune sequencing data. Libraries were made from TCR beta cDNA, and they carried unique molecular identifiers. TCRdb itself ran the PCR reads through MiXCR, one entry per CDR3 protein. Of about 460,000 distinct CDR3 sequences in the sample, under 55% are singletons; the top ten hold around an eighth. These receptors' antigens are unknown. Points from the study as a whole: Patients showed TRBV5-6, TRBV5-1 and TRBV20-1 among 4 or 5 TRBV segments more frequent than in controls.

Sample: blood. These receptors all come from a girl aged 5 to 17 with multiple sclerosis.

CDR3 sequence: CSARDSPGTQYF. CDR3 nucleotides: TGCAGCGCTCGGGACAGTCCGGGGACCCAGTACTTC. The chain recombines TRBV29-1 with TRBJ2-5, with TRBD1 matching 7 bases. V was pared by 7 bases and J by 7 bases, with 9 bases of the junction left unmatched. In germline, CDR1 is SQVTM, CDR2 ANQGSEA. The CDR3 spans 12 residues.

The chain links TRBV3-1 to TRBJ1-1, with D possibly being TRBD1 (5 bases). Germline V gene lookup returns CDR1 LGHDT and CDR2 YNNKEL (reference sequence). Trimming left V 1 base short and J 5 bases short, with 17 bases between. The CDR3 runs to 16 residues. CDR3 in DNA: TGTGCCAGCAGCCAAGGGGCCAGGGTTGGGAGAACTGAAGCTTTCTTT. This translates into CASSQGARVGRTEAFF.

The CDR3 reads CASSLEATGANVLTF. CDR3 bases: TGCGCCAGCAGCCTTGAGGCAACCGGGGCCAACGTCCTGACTTTC. The rearrangement joins TRBV4-1 to TRBJ2-6; D gene unclear. V gave up 4 bases and J gave up 4 bases, with 11 bases separating them. The CDR3 runs 15 residues. Germline assignment: CDR1 MGHRA and CDR2 YSYEKL.

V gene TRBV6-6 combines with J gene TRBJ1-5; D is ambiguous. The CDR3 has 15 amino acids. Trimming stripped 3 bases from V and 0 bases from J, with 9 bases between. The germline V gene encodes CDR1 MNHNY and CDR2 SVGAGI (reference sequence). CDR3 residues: CASSYMAYSNQPQHF. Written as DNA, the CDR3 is TGTGCCAGCAGTTATATGGCATATAGCAATCAGCCCCAGCATTTT.

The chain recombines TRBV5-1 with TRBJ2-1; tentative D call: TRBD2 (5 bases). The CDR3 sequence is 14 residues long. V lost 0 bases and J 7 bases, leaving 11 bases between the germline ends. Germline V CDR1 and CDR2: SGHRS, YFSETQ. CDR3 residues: CASSLEIWENEQFF. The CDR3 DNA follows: TGCGCCAGCAGCTTGGAGATCTGGGAGAATGAGCAGTTCTTC.